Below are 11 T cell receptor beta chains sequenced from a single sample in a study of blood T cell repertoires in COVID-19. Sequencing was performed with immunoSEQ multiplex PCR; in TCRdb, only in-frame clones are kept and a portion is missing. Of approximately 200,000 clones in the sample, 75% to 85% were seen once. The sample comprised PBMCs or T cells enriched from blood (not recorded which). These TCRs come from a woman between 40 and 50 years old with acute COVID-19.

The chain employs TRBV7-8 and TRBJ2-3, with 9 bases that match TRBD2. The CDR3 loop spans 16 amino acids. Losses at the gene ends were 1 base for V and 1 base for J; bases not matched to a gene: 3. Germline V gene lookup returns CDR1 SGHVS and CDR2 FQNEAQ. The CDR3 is CASSLVAGAGTDTQYF. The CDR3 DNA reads TGTGCCAGCAGCTTAGTAGCGGGGGCCGGCACAGATACGCAGTATTTT.

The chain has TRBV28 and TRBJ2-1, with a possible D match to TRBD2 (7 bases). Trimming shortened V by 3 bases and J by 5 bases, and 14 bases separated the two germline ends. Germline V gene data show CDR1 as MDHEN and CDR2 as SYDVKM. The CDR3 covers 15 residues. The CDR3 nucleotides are TGTGCCAGCAGTTTGGGCGGGGGCGGCAACAATGAGCAGTTCTTC. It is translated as CASSLGGGGNNEQFF.

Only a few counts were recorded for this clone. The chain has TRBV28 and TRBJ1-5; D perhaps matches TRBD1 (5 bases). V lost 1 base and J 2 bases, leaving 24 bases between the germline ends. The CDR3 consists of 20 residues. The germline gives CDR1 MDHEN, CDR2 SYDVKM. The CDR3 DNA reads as TGTGCCAGCAGTTTATTCAGGGTGGGGCGGCGGGGCGCGGGCAATCAGCCCCAGCATTTT. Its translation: CASSLFRVGRRGAGNQPQHF.

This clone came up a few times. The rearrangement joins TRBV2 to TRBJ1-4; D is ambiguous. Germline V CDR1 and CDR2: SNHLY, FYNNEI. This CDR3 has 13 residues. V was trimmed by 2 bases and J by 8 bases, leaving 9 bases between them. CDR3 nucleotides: TGTGCCAGCAGTGAACTGGGCAAGGAAAAACTGTTTTTT. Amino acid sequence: CASSELGKEKLFF.

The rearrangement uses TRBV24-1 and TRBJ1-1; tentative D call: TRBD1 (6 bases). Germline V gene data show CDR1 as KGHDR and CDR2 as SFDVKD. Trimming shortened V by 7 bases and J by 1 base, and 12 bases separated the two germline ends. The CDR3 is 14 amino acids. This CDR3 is CATRNGDTNTEAFF. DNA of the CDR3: TGTGCCACCAGGAACGGGGACACGAACACTGAAGCTTTCTTT.

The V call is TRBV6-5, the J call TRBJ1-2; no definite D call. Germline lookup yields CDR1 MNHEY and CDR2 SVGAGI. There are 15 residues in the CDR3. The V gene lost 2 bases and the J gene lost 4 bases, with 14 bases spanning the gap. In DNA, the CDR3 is TGTGCCAGCAGTTACGGTTGGGGAGAAAGCTATGGCTACACCTTC. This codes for CASSYGWGESYGYTF.

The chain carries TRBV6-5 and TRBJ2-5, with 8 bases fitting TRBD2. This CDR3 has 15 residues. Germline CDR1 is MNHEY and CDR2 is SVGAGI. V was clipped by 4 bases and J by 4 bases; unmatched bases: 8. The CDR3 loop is CASSSAGRGGETQYF. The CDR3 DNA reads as TGTGCCAGCAGTTCCGCGGGACGGGGGGGAGAGACCCAGTACTTC.

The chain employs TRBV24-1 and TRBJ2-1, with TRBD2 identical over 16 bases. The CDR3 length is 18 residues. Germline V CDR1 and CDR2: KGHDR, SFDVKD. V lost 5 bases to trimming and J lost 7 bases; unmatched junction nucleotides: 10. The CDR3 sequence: CATSGPGLAGGPGNEQFF. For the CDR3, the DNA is TGTGCCACCAGTGGGCCGGGACTAGCGGGAGGGCCGGGTAATGAGCAGTTCTTC.

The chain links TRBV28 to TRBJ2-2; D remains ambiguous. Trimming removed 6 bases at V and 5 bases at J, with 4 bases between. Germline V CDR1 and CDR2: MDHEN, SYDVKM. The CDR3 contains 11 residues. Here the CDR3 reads CASRSTGELFF. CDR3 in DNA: TGTGCCAGCAGGTCAACCGGGGAGCTGTTTTTT.

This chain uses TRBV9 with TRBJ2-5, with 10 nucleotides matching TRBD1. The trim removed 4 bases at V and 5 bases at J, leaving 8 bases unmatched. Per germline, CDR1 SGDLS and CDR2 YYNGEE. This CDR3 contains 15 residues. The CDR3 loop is CASSFRTGGSETQYF. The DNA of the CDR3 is TGTGCCAGCAGCTTCCGGACAGGGGGGTCGGAGACCCAGTACTTC.

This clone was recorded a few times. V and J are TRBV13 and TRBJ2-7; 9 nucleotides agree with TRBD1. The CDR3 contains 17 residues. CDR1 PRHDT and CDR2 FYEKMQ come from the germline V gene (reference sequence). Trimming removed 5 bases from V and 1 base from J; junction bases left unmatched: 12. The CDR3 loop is CASSPSFMGQGSYEQYF. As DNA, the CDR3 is TGTGCCAGCAGCCCCTCATTTATGGGACAGGGATCCTACGAGCAGTACTTC. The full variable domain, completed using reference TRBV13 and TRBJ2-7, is AAGVIQSPRHLIKEKRETATLKCYPIPRHDTVYWYQQGPGQDPQFLISFYEKMQSDKGSIPDRFSAQQFSDYHSELNMSSLELGDSALYFCASSPSFMGQGSYEQYFGPGTRLTVT.